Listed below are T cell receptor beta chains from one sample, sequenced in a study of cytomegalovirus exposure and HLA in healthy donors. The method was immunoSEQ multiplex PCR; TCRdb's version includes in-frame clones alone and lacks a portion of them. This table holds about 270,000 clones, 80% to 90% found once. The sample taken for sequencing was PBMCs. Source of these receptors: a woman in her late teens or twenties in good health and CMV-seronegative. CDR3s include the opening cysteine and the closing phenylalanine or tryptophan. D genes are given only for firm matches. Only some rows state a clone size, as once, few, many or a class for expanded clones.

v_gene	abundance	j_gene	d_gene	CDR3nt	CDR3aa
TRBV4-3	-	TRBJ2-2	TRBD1	TGCGCCAGCAGCCCGGACAGGGGGTTCACCGGGGAGCTGTTTTTT	CASSPDRGFTGELFF
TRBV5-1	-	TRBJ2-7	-	TGCGCCAGCAGCGTATCGACGGGAGTGTCCTACGAGCAGTACTTC	CASSVSTGVSYEQYF
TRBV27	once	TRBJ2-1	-	TGTGCCACCACCAGGTACAATGAGCAGTTCTTC	CATTRYNEQFF
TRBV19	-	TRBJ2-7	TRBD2	TGTGCCAGTAGTATCGGTAGCGGGAGATACGAGCAGTACTTC	CASSIGSGRYEQYF
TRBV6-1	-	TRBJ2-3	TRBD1	TGTGCCAGCAGCGAAGACAGGGTCGCAGATACGCAGTATTTT	CASSEDRVADTQYF
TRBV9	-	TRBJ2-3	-	TGTGCCAGCAGCGTAGGTAGCGTACGCACAGATACGCAGTATTTT	CASSVGSVRTDTQYF
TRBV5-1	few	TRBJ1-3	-	TGCGCCAGCAGAGGAGGACAGAGCTCTGGAAACACCATATATTTT	CASRGGQSSGNTIYF
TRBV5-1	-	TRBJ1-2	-	TGCGCCAGCAGCTTGGCCGAGGGTCTTGAGGGCTACACCTTC	CASSLAEGLEGYTF
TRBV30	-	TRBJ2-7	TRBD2	TGTGCCTGGAGTGTACTTAGCGGGAGGGCCGGGGAGCAGTACTTC	CAWSVLSGRAGEQYF
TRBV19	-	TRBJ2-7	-	TGTGCCAGTAGTATCAGTCCCTACGAGCAGTACTTC	CASSISPYEQYF
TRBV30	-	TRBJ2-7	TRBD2	TGTGCCTGGAGTGTGGGGAGGGGAACCTACGAGCAGTACTTC	CAWSVGRGTYEQYF
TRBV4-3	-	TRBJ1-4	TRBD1	TGCGCCAGCAGCCAAGATCGTTGGGACAGGGGCTTGGGTGAAAAACTGTTTTTT	CASSQDRWDRGLGEKLFF
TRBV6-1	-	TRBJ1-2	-	TGTGCCACCCCGAAGGGGACTCTGGATGGCTACACCTTC	CATPKGTLDGYTF
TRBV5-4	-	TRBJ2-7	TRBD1	TGTGCCAGCAGCGCGGGACAGGGCGCCTACGAGCAGTACTTC	CASSAGQGAYEQYF
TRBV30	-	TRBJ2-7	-	TGTGCCTGGAGTGTCTTCTCTGGGACTCCCTACGAGCAGTACTTC	CAWSVFSGTPYEQYF
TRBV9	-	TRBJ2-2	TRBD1	TGTGCCAGCAGCGTAGACAGGGGGCCCGGGGAGCTGTTTTTT	CASSVDRGPGELFF
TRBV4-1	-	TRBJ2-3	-	TGCGCCAGCAGCCAAGATCCGGGTAGGCCAGATACGCAGTATTTT	CASSQDPGRPDTQYF
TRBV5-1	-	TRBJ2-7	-	TGCGCCAGCAGCTTGGGAGGTCGAGGGAGCTCCTACGAGCAGTACTTC	CASSLGGRGSSYEQYF
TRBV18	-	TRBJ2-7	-	TGTGCCAGCTCACGAGGACAGCCACAAACCTACGAGCAGTACTTC	CASSRGQPQTYEQYF
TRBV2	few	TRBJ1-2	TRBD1	TGTGCCAGCATCAAACAGGGGGCTCGCTATGGCTACACCTTC	CASIKQGARYGYTF
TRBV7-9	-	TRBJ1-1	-	TGTGCCAGCAGCTCAGGGGTCAAGAACACTGAAGCTTTCTTT	CASSSGVKNTEAFF
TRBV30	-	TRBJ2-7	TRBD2	TGTGCCTGGGTGGCCGTATCCGTACCAAAGGGCGGGAGCCCAAGGTCCTACGAGCAGTACTTC	CAWVAVSVPKGGSPRSYEQYF
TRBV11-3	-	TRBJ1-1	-	TGTGCCAGCAGCTTAGACGGGAATTCGAACACTGAAGCTTTCTTT	CASSLDGNSNTEAFF
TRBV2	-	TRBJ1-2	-	TGTGCCACCCTCGCAGCGTATGGCTATGGCTACACCTTC	CATLAAYGYGYTF
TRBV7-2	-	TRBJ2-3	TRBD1	TGTGCCAGCAGCTTAGAAGGGACAGGGGGCGCAGATACGCAGTATTTT	CASSLEGTGGADTQYF
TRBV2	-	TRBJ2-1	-	TGTGCCAGCAGGCCAGACACGAGCTCCTACAATGAGCAGTTCTTC	CASRPDTSSYNEQFF
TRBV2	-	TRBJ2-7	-	TGTGCCAGCAACCAGCGGACGACCTACGAGCAGTACTTC	CASNQRTTYEQYF
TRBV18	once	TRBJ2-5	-	TGTGCCAGCACCTCGGACAGTCAAGAGACCCAGTACTTC	CASTSDSQETQYF
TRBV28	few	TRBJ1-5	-	TGTGCCACCCTCAGGTATAGCAATCAGCCCCAGCATTTT	CATLRYSNQPQHF
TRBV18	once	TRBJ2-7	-	TGTGCCAGCTCAAGTGCGGGGCAGCACGAGCAGTACTTC	CASSSAGQHEQYF
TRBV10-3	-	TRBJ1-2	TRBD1	TGTGCCATCAGTTCAGGGACAGGGGGTGGCTACACCTTC	CAISSGTGGGYTF
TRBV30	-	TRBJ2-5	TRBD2	TGTGCCTGGAGTGACTACGGGAGGGCCGCAGAGACCCAGTACTTC	CAWSDYGRAAETQYF
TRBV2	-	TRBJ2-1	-	TGTGCCAGCAGTGGCAGCGGTGCCTCCTACAATGAGCAGTTCTTC	CASSGSGASYNEQFF
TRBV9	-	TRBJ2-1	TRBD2	TGTGCCAGCAGCCCAGGACTAGCGGACAATGAGCAGTTCTTC	CASSPGLADNEQFF
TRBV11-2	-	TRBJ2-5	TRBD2	TGTGCCAGCAGGACATGGGGGGGACTCCAAGAGACCCAGTACTTC	CASRTWGGLQETQYF
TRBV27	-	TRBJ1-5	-	TGTGCCAGCAGTTCCAACAGGGGCAATCAGCCCCAGCATTTT	CASSSNRGNQPQHF
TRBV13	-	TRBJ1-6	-	TGTGCCAGCAGCTTAGGCCTCAGCTCCTATAATTCACCCCTCCACTTT	CASSLGLSSYNSPLHF
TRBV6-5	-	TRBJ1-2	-	TGTGCCAGCAGTTACTCGACTTCCAGAGTGAGGGGCTACACCTTC	CASSYSTSRVRGYTF
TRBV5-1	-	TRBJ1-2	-	TGCGCCAGCAGCTCAGGACTCTATGGCTACACCTTC	CASSSGLYGYTF
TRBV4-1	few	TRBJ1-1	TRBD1	TGCGCCAGCAGAGAGACAGGGGCTCTGAACACTGAAGCTTTCTTT	CASRETGALNTEAFF
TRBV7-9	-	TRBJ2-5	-	TGTGCCAGCAGCGGGCTTACCCAAGAGACCCAGTACTTC	CASSGLTQETQYF
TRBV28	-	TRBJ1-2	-	TGTGCCAGCAGTTTAGGGCAGGCTAACTATGGCTACACCTTC	CASSLGQANYGYTF
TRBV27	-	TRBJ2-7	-	TGTGCCAGCAGTCCAACAGAGGGGGGGATCTACGAGCAGTACTTC	CASSPTEGGIYEQYF
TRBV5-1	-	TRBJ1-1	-	TGCGCCACCCGTAGACAGACGAACACTGAAGCTTTCTTT	CATRRQTNTEAFF
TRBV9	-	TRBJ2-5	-	TGTGCCAGCAGCGTAGTAGGCGGGGCGGCAGAGACCCAGTACTTC	CASSVVGGAAETQYF